Presented here are 20 T cell receptor beta chains from one specimen sequenced in a study of T cell changes during pregnancy in multiple sclerosis. Clones were read by immunoSEQ multiplex PCR, and TCRdb kept only the in-frame ones, dropping some. Altogether about 98,000 clones are present, just over 90% being singletons, with the ten largest covering roughly 2.3%. Sequenced material: peripheral blood, taken after pregnancy. These receptors came from a female donor in good health, enrolled as a control in a pregnancy study.

This chain connects TRBV4-2 to TRBJ2-2; 10 nucleotides line up with TRBD1. The trim removed 4 bases at V and 5 bases at J, leaving 4 bases unmatched. The CDR3 has 15 amino acids. Germline values: CDR1 LGHNA, CDR2 YNFKEQ. The CDR3 DNA reads TGTGCCAGCAGCCTGGGACAGGGGCGGACCGGGGAGCTGTTTTTT. Its translation is CASSLGQGRTGELFF.

This clone has a single count. The CDR3 carries no conserved terminal phenylalanine or tryptophan, so it likely arises from a read error. The chain recombines TRBV7-9 with TRBJ1-2; 11 positions match TRBD1. V trimming: 3 bases; J trimming: 7 bases; junction bases outside the gene matches: 7. Germline assignment: CDR1 SEHNR and CDR2 FQNEAQ (reference sequence). This CDR3 is 15 amino acids long. CDR3 bases: TGTGCCAGCAGCTTTCGGACAGGGGGCGCCGGTGGCTACACCTCC. This gives the protein CASSFRTGGAGGYTS.

This chain connects TRBV7-3 to TRBJ2-1, with 8 bases fitting TRBD1. Looked up from germline, CDR1 is SGHTA and CDR2 is FQGTGA. This CDR3 is 14 amino acids long. Trimming removed 3 bases from V and 10 bases from J; junction bases left unmatched: 8. The CDR3 here is CASSFGQGSLEQFF. CDR3 coding DNA: TGTGCCAGCAGCTTCGGACAGGGTAGTTTGGAGCAGTTCTTC.

This clone was recorded once. J is TRBJ1-6 and V is TRBV5-1, with D possibly matching TRBD1 (5 bases). The V end was cut by 5 bases, the J end by 7 bases, with 16 bases between. The CDR3 totals 15 residues. The germline gives CDR1 SGHRS, CDR2 YFSETQ. The CDR3 DNA is TGCGCCAGCAGACCCTTCCAGGGTGACAATTCACCCCTCCACTTT. Amino acids: CASRPFQGDNSPLHF.

The chain has TRBV10-3 and TRBJ2-7; TRBD2 might be the D (5 bases). This CDR3 spans 14 amino acids. CDR1 ENHRY and CDR2 SYGVKD come from the germline V gene. The chain's CDR3 is CVVSAGGTPREQYF. CDR3 DNA sequence: TGTGTCGTATCAGCCGGAGGTACCCCTAGGGAGCAGTACTTC.

This chain links TRBV25-1 with TRBJ2-3, with 10 bases lining up with TRBD2. The CDR3 spans 14 residues. V lost 3 bases to trimming and J lost 5 bases; unmatched junction nucleotides: 2. Per the germline V gene, CDR1 is MGHDK and CDR2 is SYGVNS. CDR3 sequence reads: CASSDWTSGDTQYF. As DNA, the CDR3 is TGTGCCAGCAGTGATTGGACTAGCGGAGATACGCAGTATTTT.

The chain has TRBV4-2 and TRBJ1-1; no clear D. Germline CDR1 is LGHNA and CDR2 is YNFKEQ. V was cut by 0 bases and J by 0 bases, with 5 bases left in between. CDR3 length: 14 amino acids. The CDR3 region has the DNA TGTGCCAGCAGCCAAGACCCGGTGAACACTGAAGCTTTCTTT. It encodes CASSQDPVNTEAFF.

The chain joins TRBV6-6 to TRBJ1-1; TRBD1 matches 10 bases. The CDR3 runs to 16 residues. Looked up from germline, CDR1 is MNHNY and CDR2 is SVGAGI (reference sequence). V lost 6 bases, J lost 6 bases, and 13 bases stayed unmatched. Written as DNA, the CDR3 is TGTGCCAGCAGACTCGTCGGGACAGGGGCCCGCCCTGAAGCTTTCTTT. Amino acids: CASRLVGTGARPEAFF.

This clone appeared a single time. The CDR3 coding sequence is TGTGCCAGCAGTCGTCGGACAATAACAAACACTGAAGCTTTCTTT. Translation: CASSRRTITNTEAFF. The chain links TRBV2 to TRBJ1-1; TRBD1 is a possible D gene (5 bases). The CDR3 has 15 amino acids. The V end lost 5 bases, the J end lost 2 bases, and 15 bases lay between the germline ends. The germline gives CDR1 SNHLY, CDR2 FYNNEI.

The V call is TRBV13, the J call TRBJ2-2; D perhaps matches TRBD1 (5 bases). CDR1 PRHDT and CDR2 FYEKMQ come from the germline V gene (reference sequence). CDR3 size: 17 residues. With 5 bases removed from V and 4 bases from J, the gap between germline ends came to 20 bases. The CDR3 DNA is TGTGCCAGCAGCCCCCAGGGATGGGTGGGGCTCACCGGGGAGCTGTTTTTT. Protein product: CASSPQGWVGLTGELFF.

This chain connects TRBV6-1 to TRBJ1-1, with D unclear. Trimming took 8 bases from V and 3 from J, leaving 7 bases between them. The length of the CDR3 is 11 residues. Per germline, CDR1 MNHNS and CDR2 SASEGT. This chain's CDR3 is CASQIYTEAFF. The CDR3 DNA follows: TGTGCCAGCCAAATTTACACTGAAGCTTTCTTT.

V gene TRBV4-1 combines with J gene TRBJ2-7; TRBD1 might be the D (6 bases). Trimming cost V 8 bases and J 2 bases, with 10 bases left between them. The CDR3 sequence is 12 residues long. CDR1 is MGHRA, CDR2 YSYEKL, per germline. The CDR3 sequence: CASGDNAYEQYF. The CDR3 DNA sequence: TGCGCCAGCGGGGACAACGCCTACGAGCAGTACTTC.

The V call is TRBV18, the J call TRBJ1-1; no clear D gene. This CDR3 has 14 residues. The V gene's germline CDR1 is KGHSH and CDR2 LQKENI. The V and J ends lost 6 bases and 0 bases respectively, with 11 bases between them. The CDR3 coding sequence is TGTGCCAGCTCCTCGGAGAACATGAACACTGAAGCTTTCTTT. The encoded protein is CASSSENMNTEAFF. Using reference TRBV18 and TRBJ1-1 for the parts outside the CDR3, the full variable domain is NAGVMQNPRHLVRRRGQEARLRCSPMKGHSHVYWYRQLPEEGLKFMVYLQKENIIDESGMPKERFSAEFPKEGPSILRIQQVVRGDSAAYFCASSSENMNTEAFFGQGTRLTVV.

The rearrangement uses TRBV25-1 and TRBJ2-3, with TRBD2 identical over 7 bases. The CDR3 is 16 residues long. The ends lost 6 bases at V and 1 base at J; junction bases unmatched: 10. Germline assignment: CDR1 MGHDK and CDR2 SYGVNS. Here the CDR3 reads CASRAGGMDGTDTQYF. CDR3 bases: TGTGCCAGCAGGGCCGGGGGGATGGATGGCACAGATACGCAGTATTTT.

This rearrangement joins TRBV10-3 to TRBJ1-5; D is unclear. Germline V gene sequence: CDR1 ENHRY, CDR2 SYGVKD. V was pared by 4 bases and J by 0 bases, with 10 bases between. This CDR3 has 15 residues. The CDR3 DNA sequence: TGTGCCATCAGTGTCGGGGATCCTAGCAATCAGCCCCAGCATTTT. Translated, it gives CAISVGDPSNQPQHF.

The chain combines TRBV27 with TRBJ2-1; a weak D match, TRBD2 (5 bases). CDR3 length: 16 residues. V lost 0 bases and J 1 base, leaving 10 bases between the germline ends. Germline V gives CDR1 MNHEY, CDR2 SMNVEV (reference sequence). The CDR3 region is CASSLSVGESYNEQFF. The CDR3 DNA is TGTGCCAGCAGTTTATCGGTGGGAGAATCCTACAATGAGCAGTTCTTC.

The V and J genes are TRBV6-6 and TRBJ2-3; weak D call: TRBD2 (6 bases). Trimming cost V 8 bases and J 2 bases, with 11 bases left between them. The CDR3 extends over 13 amino acids. Germline CDR1 and CDR2: MNHNY and SVGAGI (reference sequence). For the CDR3, the DNA is TGTGCCAGCTTCCGGGGGACCACAGATACGCAGTATTTT. Translation gives CASFRGTTDTQYF.

The chain combines TRBV18 with TRBJ2-7, with D unclear. V was cut by 2 bases and J by 4 bases, with 6 bases left in between. The germline V gene encodes CDR1 KGHSH and CDR2 LQKENI. CDR3 size: 12 residues. The CDR3 nucleotides read TGTGCCAGCTCACCAGCCTATTACGAGCAGTACTTC. Its translation: CASSPAYYEQYF.

The rearrangement uses TRBV6-1 and TRBJ2-7; the match to TRBD2 covers 12 bases. Trimming at V came to 1 base and at J to 2 bases, leaving 3 bases not matched to a gene. Germline V gene sequence: CDR1 MNHNS, CDR2 SASEGT. The CDR3 runs to 16 residues. CDR3 amino acids: CASSEVLAGGTYEQYF. Here the CDR3 DNA reads TGTGCCAGCAGTGAAGTGCTAGCGGGGGGGACCTACGAGCAGTACTTC.

This chain connects TRBV5-1 to TRBJ1-1; possibly TRBD1 for D (5 bases). V was shortened by 4 bases and J by 5 bases, with 12 bases between the two germline ends. The CDR3 contains 13 residues. The germline CDR1 and CDR2 sequences are SGHRS and YFSETQ. The chain's CDR3 is CASSVTGTTEAFF. The CDR3, as DNA: TGCGCCAGCAGCGTCACGGGGACTACTGAAGCTTTCTTT.